The clone carrying this T cell receptor (beta chain) was observed at least ten times. MiXCR, applied by TCRdb to the multiplex PCR reads, yields one record per CDR3 protein. The sample carries roughly 260,000 distinct CDR3 sequences, about 33% recorded once. The data were taken from a study of breast tumors, draining lymph nodes, adjacent tissues. Axillary draining lymph nodes of breast cancer patients supplied the node samples. Germline CDR1 GTSNPN, CDR2 SVGIG (reference sequence). The V end was cut by 0 bases, the J end by 7 bases, with 9 bases between. This CDR3 is 13 amino acids long. This sequence joins TRBV30 and TRBJ2-2; perhaps D is TRBD1 or TRBD2 (6 bases each). The origin of this receptor is a female donor with breast cancer. Some clones in this sample may be carry-over from other donors' samples. The specimen was axillary lymph node tissue. The CDR3, as DNA: TGTGCCTGGAGTGTACGGGGGCGCGGGGAGCTGTTTTTT. This encodes CAWSVRGRGELFF.